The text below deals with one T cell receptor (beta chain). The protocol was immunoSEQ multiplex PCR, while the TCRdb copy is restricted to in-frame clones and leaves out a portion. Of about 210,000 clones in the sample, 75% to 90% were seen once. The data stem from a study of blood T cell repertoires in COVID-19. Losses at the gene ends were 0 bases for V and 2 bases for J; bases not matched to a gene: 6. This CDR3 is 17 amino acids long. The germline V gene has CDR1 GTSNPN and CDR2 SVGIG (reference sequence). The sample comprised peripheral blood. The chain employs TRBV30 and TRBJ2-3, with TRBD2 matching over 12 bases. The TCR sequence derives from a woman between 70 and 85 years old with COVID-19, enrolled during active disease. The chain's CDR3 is CAWSVEGLAGFTDTQYF. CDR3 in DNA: TGTGCCTGGAGTGTAGAGGGACTAGCGGGTTTCACAGATACGCAGTATTTT.